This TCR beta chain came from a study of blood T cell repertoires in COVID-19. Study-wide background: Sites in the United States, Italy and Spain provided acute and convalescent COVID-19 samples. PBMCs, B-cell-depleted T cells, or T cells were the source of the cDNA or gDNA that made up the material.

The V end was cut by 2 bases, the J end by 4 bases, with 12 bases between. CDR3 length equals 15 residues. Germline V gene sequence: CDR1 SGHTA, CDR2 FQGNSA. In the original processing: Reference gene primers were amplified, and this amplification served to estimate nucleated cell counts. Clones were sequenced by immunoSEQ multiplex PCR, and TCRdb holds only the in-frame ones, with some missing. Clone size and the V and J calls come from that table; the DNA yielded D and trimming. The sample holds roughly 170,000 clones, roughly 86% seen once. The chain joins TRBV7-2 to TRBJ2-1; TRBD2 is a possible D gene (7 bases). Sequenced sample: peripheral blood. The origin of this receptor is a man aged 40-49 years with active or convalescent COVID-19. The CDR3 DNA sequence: TGTGCCAGCAGCTTATCAGAGGGGGGGTACAATGAGCAGTTCTTC. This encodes CASSLSEGGYNEQFF.